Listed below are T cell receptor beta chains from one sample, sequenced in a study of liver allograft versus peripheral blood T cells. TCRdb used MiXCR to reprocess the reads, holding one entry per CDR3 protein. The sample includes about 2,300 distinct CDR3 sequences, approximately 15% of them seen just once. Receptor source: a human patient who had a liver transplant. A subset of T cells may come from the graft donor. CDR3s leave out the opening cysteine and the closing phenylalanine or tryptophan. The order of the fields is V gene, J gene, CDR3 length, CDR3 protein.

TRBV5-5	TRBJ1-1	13	ASSYSPGLNTEAF
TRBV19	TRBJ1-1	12	ASRRTGNREEAF
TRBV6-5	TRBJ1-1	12	ASSLQGVRTEAF
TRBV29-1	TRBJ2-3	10	SVAPGPDTQY
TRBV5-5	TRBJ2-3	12	ASSSQWGADTQY
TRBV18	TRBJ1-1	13	ASSLHGMENTEAF
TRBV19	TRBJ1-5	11	ASSIKTPAPQH
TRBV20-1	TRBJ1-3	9	SGLGMDTIY
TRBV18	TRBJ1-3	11	ATKRGSGNTIY
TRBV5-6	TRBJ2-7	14	ASSLGGTGRTYEQY
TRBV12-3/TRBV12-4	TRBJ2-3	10	ASSFYVGTQY
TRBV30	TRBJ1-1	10	AFATGRTEAF
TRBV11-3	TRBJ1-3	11	ASSFGVGDTIY
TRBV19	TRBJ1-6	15	ASQGLLKSSYNSPLH
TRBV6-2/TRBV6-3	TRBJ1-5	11	ASTTQDHQPQH
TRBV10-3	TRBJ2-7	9	AISEGVTQY
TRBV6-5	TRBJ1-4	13	ASSSGVGGGEKLF
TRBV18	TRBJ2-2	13	ASSSDLANTGELF
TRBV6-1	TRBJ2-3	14	ASSERSGGATDTQY
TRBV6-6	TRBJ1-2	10	ASNPERNGYT
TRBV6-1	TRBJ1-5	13	ASRTPRESNQPQH
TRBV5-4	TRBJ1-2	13	ASSLGGAPWDGYT
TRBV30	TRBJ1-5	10	AWDPGNQPQH
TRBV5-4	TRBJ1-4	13	ASSLGGTGSEKLF
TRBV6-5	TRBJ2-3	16	ASSTLRAARPSTDTQY
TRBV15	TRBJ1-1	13	ATSSYSRANTEAF
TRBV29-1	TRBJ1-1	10	SVEGPSPEAF
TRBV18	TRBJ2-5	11	ASSSGTKETQY